The 30 T cell receptor beta chains in this list originate from one sample, sequenced in a study of blood T cells in healthy people across ages. A second about 6 to 12 cycle PCR used barcoded and J-beta primers. TCRdb re-called the 5' RACE reads through MiXCR, storing one row per CDR3 protein. The table has roughly 1,700,000 distinct CDR3 sequences, under 30% seen once. The sequenced sample was blood. These receptors originate from a woman in her twenties or thirties in good health.

The rearrangement uses TRBV6-5 and TRBJ1-1; 9 bases line up with TRBD1. Trimming removed 5 bases from V and 1 base from J; junction bases left unmatched: 11. This CDR3 is 17 amino acids long. Germline CDR1 reads MNHEY; CDR2 reads SVGAGI. Here the CDR3 DNA reads TGTGCCAGCAGTAACACCGGGACAGGGCTGGCGAACACTGAAGCTTTCTTT. Translated, it gives CASSNTGTGLANTEAFF.

The J gene is TRBJ2-5, the V gene TRBV7-7; the match to TRBD1 covers 7 bases. The germline gives CDR1 SSHAT, CDR2 FNYEAQ (reference sequence). The CDR3 sequence is 15 residues long. Trimming took 9 bases from V and 4 from J; bases not matched to a gene: 14. In nucleotides, the CDR3 is TGTGCCAGTCTGCCCTCAGGGGGAAGGGGAGAGACCCAGTACTTC. Encoded protein: CASLPSGGRGETQYF.

This clonotype was detected ten times or more. The chain uses TRBV7-2 and TRBJ2-7; TRBD1 might be the D (5 bases). The CDR3 contains 14 residues. V lost 5 bases, J lost 2 bases, and 13 bases lay in between. CDR1 and CDR2 (germline): SGHTA, FQGNSA. The CDR3 DNA sequence: TGTGCCAGCAGCCTACAGGCACCAGCCTACGAGCAGTACTTC. Translating it yields CASSLQAPAYEQYF.

This clonotype was seen more than once but under ten times. The V call is TRBV4-2, the J call TRBJ2-5, with D uncertain. V lost 0 bases and J 4 bases, leaving 12 bases between the germline ends. The CDR3 contains 15 residues. CDR1 and CDR2 (germline): LGHNA, YNFKEQ. This CDR3 reads CASSQETSAAETQYF. The CDR3 DNA follows: TGTGCCAGCAGCCAAGAAACCTCAGCAGCAGAGACCCAGTACTTC.

This clonotype was detected many times. The chain recombines TRBV27 with TRBJ2-7; no clear D. Germline values: CDR1 MNHEY, CDR2 SMNVEV (reference sequence). This CDR3 spans 17 amino acids. Deletions cut 2 bases from V and 0 bases from J, with 17 bases between. The CDR3 here is CASSLRRTEKRSYEQYF. Here the CDR3 DNA reads TGTGCCAGCAGTTTAAGACGAACAGAAAAGCGCTCCTACGAGCAGTACTTC.

This clonotype was counted between two and nine times. The chain joins TRBV3-1 to TRBJ2-3; 8 nucleotides agree with TRBD2. The CDR3 has 14 amino acids. Germline-derived CDR1 and CDR2 are LGHDT and YNNKEL (reference sequence). With V trimmed by 5 bases and J by 8 bases, 9 bases remained unmatched. The CDR3 coding sequence is TGTGCCAGCAGCTCCAGCGGGAGTGGAGTTACGCAGTATTTT. As protein: CASSSSGSGVTQYF.

V gene TRBV7-2 combines with J gene TRBJ2-1; 13 bases line up with TRBD2. J lost 11 bases, V lost 0 bases, and 13 bases had no gene match. The CDR3 has 18 residues. Germline CDR1 is SGHTA and CDR2 is FQGNSA. The CDR3: CASSLAHTLAGGPIKQFF. The DNA of the CDR3 is TGTGCCAGCAGCTTAGCCCACACACTAGCGGGAGGGCCGATTAAGCAGTTCTTC.

V gene TRBV16 combines with J gene TRBJ2-5, with 13 bases lining up with TRBD2. J lost 2 bases, V lost 4 bases, and 4 bases had no gene match. Germline CDR1 is KGHSY and CDR2 is FQNENV. This CDR3 spans 16 amino acids. Written as DNA, the CDR3 is TGTGCCAGCAGCCGAAAGACTAGCGGGGGGCAAGAGACCCAGTACTTC. This gives the protein CASSRKTSGGQETQYF.

Only a few counts were recorded for this clonotype. This rearrangement joins TRBV25-1 to TRBJ1-2, with unresolved D. V was shortened by 0 bases and J by 3 bases, with 14 bases between the two germline ends. CDR3 length: 16 amino acids. Germline V lookup: CDR1 MGHDK, CDR2 SYGVNS. CDR3 nucleotide sequence: TGTGCCAGCAGTGAATACGCGGACGGAGCCTACTATGGCTACACCTTC. This codes for CASSEYADGAYYGYTF.

This clonotype has more than one count but fewer than ten. This chain links TRBV20-1 with TRBJ2-5; the match to TRBD2 covers 8 bases. The CDR3 runs 18 residues. Trimming took 0 bases from V and 3 from J; bases not matched to a gene: 15. Germline-derived CDR1 and CDR2 are DFQATT and SNEGSKA (reference sequence). The CDR3 loop is CSARDPSLAGTREETQYF. The CDR3 DNA sequence: TGCAGTGCTAGAGATCCTAGCCTTGCCGGGACTAGGGAAGAGACCCAGTACTTC.

The chain couples TRBV6-5 to TRBJ1-2; D unclear. The CDR3 runs 15 residues. With 0 bases removed from V and 6 bases from J, the gap between germline ends came to 14 bases. Germline V lookup: CDR1 MNHEY, CDR2 SVGAGI. CDR3 DNA sequence: TGTGCCAGCAGTTACTCCGTGGGCCCCCCTAATGGCTACACCTTC. This encodes CASSYSVGPPNGYTF.

This clonotype showed up just a few times. The rearrangement uses TRBV18 and TRBJ2-1, with TRBD2 identical over 10 bases. V trimming: 6 bases; J trimming: 8 bases; junction bases outside the gene matches: 13. This CDR3 spans 16 amino acids. From germline, CDR1 is KGHSH and CDR2 LQKENI. The CDR3 bases are TGTGCCAGCTCCCGCGGGACTAGCGCTTTCGGCGATGAGCAGTTCTTC. Translation: CASSRGTSAFGDEQFF.

The rearrangement links TRBV29-1 to TRBJ2-1; 8 nucleotides match TRBD2. Germline-derived CDR1 and CDR2 are SQVTM and ANQGSEA. J was trimmed by 2 bases and V by 4 bases; bases with no gene match: 7. The CDR3 covers 15 residues. In nucleotides, the CDR3 is TGCAGCGTTGCTCGAGAACTAGCGGCCTACAATGAGCAGTTCTTC. Translating it yields CSVARELAAYNEQFF.

The chain employs TRBV6-5 and TRBJ1-4; D gene uncertain. Germline CDR1 reads MNHEY; CDR2 reads SVGAGI. The V and J ends lost 6 bases and 11 bases respectively, with 19 bases between them. CDR3 length: 14 amino acids. The CDR3: CASSLNTKLSKLFF. DNA of the CDR3: TGTGCCAGCAGCCTAAACACTAAATTGTCCAAACTGTTTTTT.

This clonotype came up once. V and J are TRBV5-1 and TRBJ1-2; D remains unclear. The V gene lost 0 bases and the J gene lost 3 bases, with 15 bases spanning the gap. Germline lookup yields CDR1 SGHRS and CDR2 YFSETQ. The CDR3 loop spans 16 amino acids. The CDR3 coding sequence is TGCGCCAGCAGCTTGGCCGGGGAGGCCCCCTACTATGGCTACACCTTC. This encodes CASSLAGEAPYYGYTF.

The chain carries TRBV7-2 and TRBJ2-4; TRBD1 or TRBD2 may be the D gene (5 bases each). The ends were cut back, 7 bases at V and 7 bases at J, with 8 bases in the middle. Per the germline V gene, CDR1 is SGHTA and CDR2 is FQGNSA. This CDR3 contains 11 residues. For the CDR3, the DNA is TGTGCCAGCACGGGGACGAACATTCAGTACTTC. Protein: CASTGTNIQYF. Filled out from reference TRBV7-2 and TRBJ2-4, the complete variable domain reads GAGVSQSPSNKVTEKGKDVELRCDPISGHTALYWYRQSLGQGLEFLIYFQGNSAPDKSGLPSDRFSAERTGGSVSTLTIQRTQQEDSAVYLCASTGTNIQYFGAGTRLSVL.

The chain carries TRBV7-9 and TRBJ2-5; D tentatively reads TRBD1 or TRBD2 (6 bases each). V was shortened by 2 bases and J by 7 bases, with 14 bases between the two germline ends. The V gene's germline CDR1 is SEHNR and CDR2 FQNEAQ (reference sequence). The CDR3 length is 14 residues. The CDR3 loop reads CASSLSGVSGTQYF. CDR3 coding DNA: TGTGCCAGCAGCTTATCAGGGGTTAGCGGGACCCAGTACTTC.

There are a few counts of this clonotype. The V gene is TRBV5-1, the J gene TRBJ2-7; TRBD2 aligns across 9 bases. The germline V gene encodes CDR1 SGHRS and CDR2 YFSETQ. The CDR3 has 16 amino acids. V shed 4 bases and J 4 bases; nucleotides not matched to a gene: 12. In nucleotides, the CDR3 is TGCGCCAGCAGCCAGGGACCGACTAGCGGCCCTTACGAGCAGTACTTC. Residues: CASSQGPTSGPYEQYF. Full variable domain (rest looked up from reference TRBV5-1 and TRBJ2-7): KAGVTQTPRYLIKTRGQQVTLSCSPISGHRSVSWYQQTPGQGLQFLFEYFSETQRNKGNFPGRFSGRQFSNSRSEMNVSTLELGDSALYLCASSQGPTSGPYEQYFGPGTRLTVT.

The sample holds a few counts of this clonotype. This chain uses TRBV9 with TRBJ1-6; D might be TRBD1 (5 bases). The CDR3 runs to 15 residues. Looked up from germline, CDR1 is SGDLS and CDR2 is YYNGEE. V shed 0 bases and J shed 10 bases, with 14 bases lying between them. This CDR3 is CASSVDPQGQSPLHF. The CDR3 DNA sequence: TGTGCCAGCAGCGTAGATCCGCAGGGCCAATCACCCCTCCACTTT.

This sequence joins TRBV28 and TRBJ1-5, with 8 bases identical to TRBD1. V lost 7 bases to trimming and J lost 6 bases; unmatched junction nucleotides: 5. This CDR3 is built from 13 residues. In germline, CDR1 is MDHEN, CDR2 SYDVKM. CDR3 protein: CASNTDRGQPQHF. The CDR3, as DNA: TGTGCCAGCAACACCGACAGGGGTCAGCCCCAGCATTTT.

This clonotype was observed many times. The CDR3 coding sequence is TGTGCCAGCAGCAGCCACCATTACGAGCAGTACTTC. This sequence encodes CASSSHHYEQYF. V and J are TRBV7-9 and TRBJ2-7; D ambiguous. The germline V gene encodes CDR1 SEHNR and CDR2 FQNEAQ (reference sequence). This CDR3 has 12 amino acids. V was shortened by 5 bases and J by 4 bases, with 9 bases between the two germline ends.

The chain combines TRBV9 with TRBJ2-3, with D possibly matching TRBD1 (6 bases). Germline CDR1 reads SGDLS; CDR2 reads YYNGEE. The V and J ends lost 0 bases and 5 bases respectively, with 16 bases between them. The CDR3 is 16 residues long. The CDR3 region has the DNA TGTGCCAGCAGCGTAGAACCGGTCCTCAGGGGAGATACGCAGTATTTT. This translates into CASSVEPVLRGDTQYF.

This clonotype was seen a few times. The chain recombines TRBV6-2 or TRBV6-3 with TRBJ2-1, with 9 bases identical to TRBD2. Per the germline V gene, CDR1 is MNHEY and CDR2 is SVGEGT. The J segment lost 1 base and the V segment lost 6 bases, leaving 13 bases of the junction unmatched. The CDR3 covers 18 residues. This chain's CDR3 is CASRTLAGEGWSYNEQFF. DNA of the CDR3: TGTGCCAGCAGGACCTTAGCGGGAGAAGGGTGGTCCTACAATGAGCAGTTCTTC.

The sample holds a few counts of this clonotype. The V and J genes are TRBV7-2 and TRBJ2-1; 11 nucleotides agree with TRBD2. With 7 bases clipped from V and 3 bases from J, the junction kept 5 bases outside the gene matches. The CDR3 covers 15 residues. CDR1 and CDR2 (germline): SGHTA, FQGNSA. The CDR3 is CASIQGLAGYNEQFF. The CDR3 DNA reads TGTGCCAGCATCCAAGGACTAGCGGGCTACAATGAGCAGTTCTTC.

This clonotype was seen a single time. The V and J genes are TRBV27 and TRBJ2-4, with 10 bases that match TRBD2. The ends lost 1 base at V and 9 bases at J; junction bases unmatched: 6. CDR1 is MNHEY and CDR2 is SMNVEV in the germline V gene (reference sequence). This CDR3 has 15 residues. The CDR3 region is CASSLYEAGGVIQYF. The CDR3 nucleotides are TGTGCCAGCAGTTTATACGAAGCGGGAGGGGTCATTCAGTACTTC.

This clonotype is a singleton in its sample. The chain is built from TRBV3-1 and TRBJ1-2; 9 nucleotides line up with TRBD1. Germline-derived CDR1 and CDR2 are LGHDT and YNNKEL (reference sequence). Trimming took 5 bases from V and 6 from J; bases not matched to a gene: 7. The CDR3 runs 14 residues. The CDR3 DNA reads as TGTGCCAGCAGCTTCCGGACAGGGGATCATGGCTACACCTTC. It is translated as CASSFRTGDHGYTF.

This chain links TRBV7-2 with TRBJ1-2, with TRBD1 as a possible D gene (5 bases). This CDR3 is built from 14 residues. V lost 5 bases and J 2 bases, leaving 12 bases between the germline ends. Germline lookup yields CDR1 SGHTA and CDR2 FQGNSA. The CDR3, as DNA: TGTGCCAGCAGCGGTCGCCAGGGAAACTATGGCTACACCTTC. As protein: CASSGRQGNYGYTF.

This clonotype was recorded only once. The junction departs from the called germline gene at one end, perhaps through a read error. V gene TRBV24-1 combines with J gene TRBJ2-1; D uncertain. In germline, CDR1 is KGHDR, CDR2 SFDVKD. CDR3 length: 14 residues. The CDR3 DNA sequence: TGTGCCGCCAGTGACAAGCTGTCCTACAATGAGCAGTTCTTC. Translating gives CAASDKLSYNEQFF.

The chain combines TRBV9 with TRBJ2-7, with a possible D match to TRBD1 (5 bases). CDR3 length equals 14 residues. Germline V gene sequence: CDR1 SGDLS, CDR2 YYNGEE. Trimming stripped 0 bases from V and 7 bases from J, with 14 bases between. The CDR3 sequence is CASSVEGIGNEQYF. The CDR3 nucleotides read TGTGCCAGCAGCGTAGAGGGGATTGGGAATGAGCAGTACTTC. Full variable domain (rest looked up from reference TRBV9 and TRBJ2-7): DSGVTQTPKHLITATGQRVTLRCSPRSGDLSVYWYQQSLDQGLQFLIQYYNGEERAKGNILERFSAQQFPDLHSELNLSSLELGDSALYFCASSVEGIGNEQYFGPGTRLTVT.

This rearrangement joins TRBV24-1 to TRBJ2-1; a weak D match, TRBD2 (7 bases). This CDR3 region has 14 residues. Germline V gene data show CDR1 as KGHDR and CDR2 as SFDVKD. The V end lost 5 bases, the J end lost 13 bases, and 20 bases lay between the germline ends. The CDR3 sequence: CATSGGGTSGKQFF. Written as DNA, the CDR3 is TGTGCCACCAGTGGCGGGGGCACGAGTGGAAAACAGTTCTTC.